This T cell receptor (beta chain) was captured by sequencing in a study of T cell changes during pregnancy in multiple sclerosis. Using immunoSEQ multiplex PCR, the repertoire was profiled, and TCRdb retains in-frame clones only, with some absent. Here the sample spans approximately 83,000 clones, just under 95% being singletons. The CDR3 totals 16 residues. CDR1 LNHNV and CDR2 YYDKDF come from the germline V gene (reference sequence). Trimming removed 2 bases at V and 0 bases at J, with 12 bases between. The TCR originated in a female donor with multiple sclerosis, enrolled in a pregnancy study. J is TRBJ2-3 and V is TRBV15; a possible D gene is TRBD1 (6 bases). The sequenced sample was peripheral blood, obtained in the first trimester of pregnancy. DNA of the CDR3: TGTGCCACCAGCAGATCCGGACAGCTAAGCACAGATACGCAGTATTTT. Its translation: CATSRSGQLSTDTQYF.